The following is a T cell receptor beta chain sequence with its context. The antigen is undetermined. This CDR3 is built from 12 residues. CDR1 and CDR2 (germline): DFQATT, SNEGSKA (reference sequence). Trimming took 2 bases from V and 6 from J, leaving 10 bases between them. This sample is part of a study of CD8+CD57+ T cells in acquired aplastic anemia. Study background: The mean DNA yield obtained from sorted CD4+ and CD8+ cells came to around 3 ug. Study-wide points: Both patients and controls carried the same twenty-nine CD8+ CDR3 sequences. For CD8+ Simpson's diversity, patients and controls showed no significant difference.

TCR beta VDJ and CDR3 profiles were obtained from a genomic DNA template. Each CDR3 protein is one row after TCRdb ran MiXCR on the reads. The table includes about 160,000 distinct CDR3 sequences, approximately 40% detected once. The receptor's source is a human donor in good health. What was sequenced was sorted CD4+, CD8+, or CD8+CD57+ T cells (not recorded which) from PBMCs. This sequence joins TRBV20-1 and TRBJ1-2, with D possibly being TRBD1 (6 bases). CDR3 nucleotide sequence: TGCAGTGCTAGACAGGGGCAGGATGGCTACACCTTC. This sequence encodes CSARQGQDGYTF.